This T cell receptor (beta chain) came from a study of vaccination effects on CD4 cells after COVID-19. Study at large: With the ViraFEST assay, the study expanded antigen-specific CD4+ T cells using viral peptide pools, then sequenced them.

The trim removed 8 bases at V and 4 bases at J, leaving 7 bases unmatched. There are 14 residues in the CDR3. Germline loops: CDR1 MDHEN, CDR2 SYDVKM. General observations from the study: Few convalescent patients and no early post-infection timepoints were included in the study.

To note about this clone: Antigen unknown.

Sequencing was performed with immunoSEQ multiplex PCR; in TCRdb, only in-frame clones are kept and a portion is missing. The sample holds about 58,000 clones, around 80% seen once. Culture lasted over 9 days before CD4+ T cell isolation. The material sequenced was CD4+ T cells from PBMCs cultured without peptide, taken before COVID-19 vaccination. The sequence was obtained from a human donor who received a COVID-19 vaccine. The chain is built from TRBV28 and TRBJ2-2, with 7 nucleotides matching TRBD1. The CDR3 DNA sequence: TGTGCCAGCTGGCGACAGGGTCGCACCGGGGAGCTGTTTTTT. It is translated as CASWRQGRTGELFF.